The source of this T cell receptor (beta chain) is a study of T cell responses to AZD1222 COVID-19 vaccine. Study-level results: Clonal diversity was possibly underestimated, and the donors were mostly white British, with more females.

Clones were sequenced by immunoSEQ multiplex PCR, and TCRdb holds only the in-frame ones, with some missing. The profile shows around 140,000 clones, about 90% of them singletons. The CDR3 is 16 residues long. The J segment lost 2 bases and the V segment lost 5 bases, leaving 10 bases of the junction unmatched. Germline CDR1 MDHEN, CDR2 SYDVKM. For this clone: Its specificity is not known.

The sequence was collected from an adult who received the MenACWY meningococcal vaccine as a control. This rearrangement joins TRBV28 to TRBJ2-7; 9 bases agree with TRBD1. The starting material was peripheral blood, obtained 28 days after the second dose of the MenACWY control vaccine. This CDR3 reads CASSPSRGQGAYEQYF. The CDR3 region has the DNA TGTGCCAGCAGTCCGTCCCGGGGACAGGGAGCCTACGAGCAGTACTTC.